This T cell receptor beta chain was sequenced for a study of T cell clones after liver transplantation. Study-wide context: Three of the eight recipients were HCV-positive; the rest had non-autoimmune, non-viral transplant indications.

General study points: Post-transplant, graft-donor-reactive CD4 TCRbeta sequences in blood dropped significantly in 5 of 8 subjects.

Sequencing used immunoSEQ multiplex PCR; TCRdb keeps in-frame clones, though not all of them. The sample lists 60,000 or so clones, 71% seen once, with approximately 16% in the top ten. V shed 1 base and J 5 bases; nucleotides not matched to a gene: 7. CDR1 MGHRA and CDR2 YSYEKL come from the germline V gene. CDR3 size: 17 residues. Concerning this clone: What it recognizes is unknown.

The V and J genes are TRBV4-1 and TRBJ2-1; the match to TRBD2 covers 11 bases. This TCR was sampled from a human donor who received a liver transplant. The sample was CD4+ T cells from blood, taken before liver transplant. The CDR3 coding sequence is TGCGCCAGCAGCCAAGGACTAGCGGGGCCTATAAACAATGAGCAGTTCTTC. This encodes CASSQGLAGPINNEQFF.